A selection of T cell receptor beta chains follows, all from one sample in a study of regulatory T cells in long-lasting Graves disease. TCRdb recomputed calls from the multiplex PCR reads with MiXCR, one row per CDR3 protein. The sample consists of 350,000 to 550,000 distinct CDR3 sequences, under 15% of them appearing once. These same records also appear under a second study, on T cells in Graves' hyperthyroidism and ophthalmopathy.

The sequenced sample was peripheral blood mononuclear cells (PBMCs), obtained at new diagnosis, from a patient treated with antithyroid drugs. Receptor source: a woman in her twenties or thirties with Graves disease. The CDR3 runs from the conserved cysteine through the conserved F or W. The order of the fields is CDR3 DNA, CDR3 protein, J gene, V gene, D gene, clone size. D genes are given only for firm matches. Clone size appears in some rows only: once, few, many, or a class for an expanded clone.

DNA: TGTGCCAGCAGTTACCTGGGACAGGCCCAAGAGACCCAGTACTTC; CDR3: CASSYLGQAQETQYF; J: TRBJ2-5; V: TRBV6-5; D: TRBD1; size: many
DNA: TGTGCCACCAGTGAACCTGGGACAGGGAGAAACTATGGCTACACCTTC; CDR3: CATSEPGTGRNYGYTF; J: TRBJ1-2; V: TRBV24-1; D: TRBD1; size: many
DNA: TGTGCCAGCAGCCAAGATGGTTGGGGTCAGCCCCAGCATTTT; CDR3: CASSQDGWGQPQHF; J: TRBJ1-5; V: TRBV3-1; D: .; size: many
DNA: TGTGCCAGCTCACCAGGCCGCCGGTTCTCTGGAAACACCATATATTTT; CDR3: CASSPGRRFSGNTIYF; J: TRBJ1-3; V: TRBV18; D: .; size: many
DNA: TGTGCCATCAGTGAGAGGGGGCAGGTGGAACAGTACTTC; CDR3: CAISERGQVEQYF; J: TRBJ2-7; V: TRBV10-3; D: TRBD1; size: .
DNA: TGTGCCAGCAGCTTAGAGGGGGATGGCTACACCTTC; CDR3: CASSLEGDGYTF; J: TRBJ1-2; V: TRBV11-2; D: .; size: many
DNA: TGTGCCAGTACCGCGGTCCTAGGCAATCAGCCCCAGCATTTT; CDR3: CASTAVLGNQPQHF; J: TRBJ1-5; V: TRBV19; D: .; size: many
DNA: TGCAGCGTTGTCGAGGGGGGCGAGACCCAGTACTTC; CDR3: CSVVEGGETQYF; J: TRBJ2-5; V: TRBV29-1; D: .; size: .
DNA: TGTGCCAGCGGGGCTACAGGGCTCTATGGCTACACCTTC; CDR3: CASGATGLYGYTF; J: TRBJ1-2; V: TRBV27; D: .; size: .
DNA: TGTGCCAGCAGCGCCCCTCGTAGCGGAGGGGTCTATGAGCAGTTCTTC; CDR3: CASSAPRSGGVYEQFF; J: TRBJ2-1; V: TRBV5-1; D: .; size: .
DNA: TGTGCCAGCAGCGTAGAAGCGGGGGCAGACACCGGGGAGCTGTTTTTT; CDR3: CASSVEAGADTGELFF; J: TRBJ2-2; V: TRBV9; D: TRBD2; size: .
DNA: TGTGCCAGCAAGGAAAAACTACTAGCCAAAAACATTCAGTACTTC; CDR3: CASKEKLLAKNIQYF; J: TRBJ2-4; V: TRBV6-2/TRBV6-3; D: .; size: .
DNA: TGCAGCGTTGAACGAGGACTAGAATCGGGCGAGCAGTACTTC; CDR3: CSVERGLESGEQYF; J: TRBJ2-7; V: TRBV29-1; D: TRBD2; size: few
DNA: TGTGCCAGCAGTGCCCGGGGCCGGGAGACCCAGTACTTC; CDR3: CASSARGRETQYF; J: TRBJ2-5; V: TRBV25-1; D: .; size: few
DNA: TGTGCCAGCAGTCAGACTAGCGGGACCCACTACGAGCAGTACTTC; CDR3: CASSQTSGTHYEQYF; J: TRBJ2-7; V: TRBV6-1; D: TRBD2; size: many
DNA: TGTGCCTGGAGTGGGGACCGCCGTGTCGAAGCTTTCTTT; CDR3: CAWSGDRRVEAFF; J: TRBJ1-1; V: TRBV30; D: .; size: many
DNA: TGTGCCAGCAGCCCACTAGCGGGAGGGTATTTATCTGAGCAGTTCTTC; CDR3: CASSPLAGGYLSEQFF; J: TRBJ2-1; V: TRBV4-2; D: TRBD2; size: .
DNA: TGTGCCAGCGGCAAGGGGGTCCCTGGAAACACCATATATTTT; CDR3: CASGKGVPGNTIYF; J: TRBJ1-3; V: TRBV7-2; D: .; size: .
DNA: TGTGCCAGCAGCTTAGGCCCAGGGCACTCCTACGAGCAGTACTTC; CDR3: CASSLGPGHSYEQYF; J: TRBJ2-7; V: TRBV7-9; D: .; size: many
DNA: TGCAGTGCTAGGGGACGACTAGCGGGCCTAGATACGCAGTATTTT; CDR3: CSARGRLAGLDTQYF; J: TRBJ2-3; V: TRBV20-1; D: TRBD2; size: .
DNA: TGTGCCAGCAAGAGCTCCTATAATTCACCCCTCCACTTT; CDR3: CASKSSYNSPLHF; J: TRBJ1-6; V: TRBV27; D: .; size: many
DNA: TGTGCCAGCAGTTTGAGGGACACACCAGCAATGGGCTACACCTTC; CDR3: CASSLRDTPAMGYTF; J: TRBJ1-2; V: TRBV12-3/TRBV12-4; D: .; size: many
DNA: TGTGCCAGCAGTTACACTAGCGGGAGCACAGATACGCAGTATTTT; CDR3: CASSYTSGSTDTQYF; J: TRBJ2-3; V: TRBV6-5; D: TRBD2; size: many
DNA: TGTGCCAGCAGTTTGGCCTTTGCAACTAATGAAAAACTGTTTTTT; CDR3: CASSLAFATNEKLFF; J: TRBJ1-4; V: TRBV27; D: .; size: many
DNA: TGCAGTGCTAGACTAAATGAGGGTGAAAAACTGTTTTTT; CDR3: CSARLNEGEKLFF; J: TRBJ1-4; V: TRBV20-1; D: .; size: few
DNA: TGTGCCATCGGGGGGGCTCGCGGAGACTCCTACAATGAGCAGTTCTTC; CDR3: CAIGGARGDSYNEQFF; J: TRBJ2-1; V: TRBV6-2/TRBV6-3; D: TRBD2; size: many
DNA: TGTGCCAGCAGTGAACGGCGGGACAGGCCCAGTGGTGGCTACACCTTC; CDR3: CASSERRDRPSGGYTF; J: TRBJ1-2; V: TRBV2; D: TRBD1; size: many
DNA: TGTGCCACCAGTGTGAGTAGCGGGAGGGCCGATGTCGGGGAGCTGTTTTTT; CDR3: CATSVSSGRADVGELFF; J: TRBJ2-2; V: TRBV24-1; D: TRBD2; size: many
DNA: TGTGCCACCAGTGATTTGTACGCGGGAGGGAGCACAGATACGCAGTATTTT; CDR3: CATSDLYAGGSTDTQYF; J: TRBJ2-3; V: TRBV24-1; D: TRBD2; size: many
DNA: TGTGCCACCAATCAAGGGGGAGGACCCTCCTACGAGCAGTACTTC; CDR3: CATNQGGGPSYEQYF; J: TRBJ2-7; V: TRBV6-1; D: .; size: .
DNA: TGCAGCGCTCGGACAGGGGGAGGCCAGCCCCAGCATTTT; CDR3: CSARTGGGQPQHF; J: TRBJ1-5; V: TRBV29-1; D: TRBD1; size: many
DNA: TGTGCCAGCAGTGGCGGCAGGGGGAGCAATCAGCCCCAGCATTTT; CDR3: CASSGGRGSNQPQHF; J: TRBJ1-5; V: TRBV2; D: TRBD1; size: many
DNA: TGTGCCAGCAGCTTAATACGGACTAGCGGGGTCGATGCGAACACCGGGGAGCTGTCTTTT; CDR3: CASSLIRTSGVDANTGELSF; J: TRBJ2-2; V: TRBV7-3; D: TRBD2; size: .
DNA: TGTGCCAGCAGCCCCGGTCTTGGTGAAAAACTGTTTTTT; CDR3: CASSPGLGEKLFF; J: TRBJ1-4; V: TRBV6-1; D: .; size: few
DNA: TGTGCCAGCAGCACCCAACTAGATGCCGAGCAGTACTTC; CDR3: CASSTQLDAEQYF; J: TRBJ2-7; V: TRBV11-2; D: .; size: .
DNA: TGCAGTGAAGCGGGCATATCCTACGAGCAGTACTTC; CDR3: CSEAGISYEQYF; J: TRBJ2-7; V: TRBV20-1; D: .; size: many
DNA: TGTGCCAGCTCCTCGGGGGGCTCCGGGGAGCTGTTTTTT; CDR3: CASSSGGSGELFF; J: TRBJ2-2; V: TRBV6-4; D: .; size: .
DNA: TGTGCCAGCAGTGAATACTGGGTCAATGAGCAGTTCTTC; CDR3: CASSEYWVNEQFF; J: TRBJ2-1; V: TRBV25-1; D: .; size: many
DNA: TGTGCCAGTAGTGCCGAGTGGGGAAGGGACCTTCAGTACTTC; CDR3: CASSAEWGRDLQYF; J: TRBJ2-4; V: TRBV19; D: .; size: .
DNA: TGTGCCAGTAGTATGAGGGCGAGCTCCTACAATGAGCAGTTCTTC; CDR3: CASSMRASSYNEQFF; J: TRBJ2-1; V: TRBV19; D: .; size: many
DNA: TGTGCCAGCAGCTCCGGGACAGGGGTCTATGGCTACACCTTC; CDR3: CASSSGTGVYGYTF; J: TRBJ1-2; V: TRBV7-3; D: TRBD1; size: many
DNA: TGTGCCAGCAGCTTAGGGACAGGGGTTCACAATGAGCAGTTCTTC; CDR3: CASSLGTGVHNEQFF; J: TRBJ2-1; V: TRBV7-6; D: TRBD1; size: .
DNA: TGTGCCACCAGTGATGCCATGGGGGCGGGAGTAAGCACAGATACGCAGTATTTT; CDR3: CATSDAMGAGVSTDTQYF; J: TRBJ2-3; V: TRBV24-1; D: .; size: many
DNA: TGTGCCAGCAGGCCTTGGGAGAATCCCAGGCCGTTGGAGCAGTACTTC; CDR3: CASRPWENPRPLEQYF; J: TRBJ2-7; V: TRBV28; D: .; size: many
DNA: TGTGCCAGCAGGACAAACAGAGCTAGGACGATGAACACTGAAGCTTTCTTT; CDR3: CASRTNRARTMNTEAFF; J: TRBJ1-1; V: TRBV11-3; D: .; size: many
DNA: TGTGCCAGCAGTCCCCGGACTAGCGGGAGGGGTGAGCAGTTCTTC; CDR3: CASSPRTSGRGEQFF; J: TRBJ2-1; V: TRBV12-3/TRBV12-4; D: TRBD2; size: many
DNA: TGTGCCAGCAGTTTATCTCTCGGGACAGGACACTATGGCTACACCTTC; CDR3: CASSLSLGTGHYGYTF; J: TRBJ1-2; V: TRBV28; D: TRBD1; size: few
DNA: TGCAGTGCTAGGGTGGACAGGGGGCCGGAGTCCTACAATGAGCAGTTCTTC; CDR3: CSARVDRGPESYNEQFF; J: TRBJ2-1; V: TRBV20-1; D: TRBD1; size: .
DNA: TGTGCCACCAGCAGAGATCGCGTCCAAGAGACCCAGTACTTC; CDR3: CATSRDRVQETQYF; J: TRBJ2-5; V: TRBV15; D: .; size: many
DNA: TGCAGCGTTGAGGGCTTCTCCTACGAGCAGTACTTC; CDR3: CSVEGFSYEQYF; J: TRBJ2-7; V: TRBV29-1; D: .; size: many
DNA: TGTGCCAGCAAACTCCAATCGGACGGGTCCTACGAGCAGTACTTC; CDR3: CASKLQSDGSYEQYF; J: TRBJ2-7; V: TRBV12-3/TRBV12-4; D: .; size: few
DNA: TGTGCCAGCAGCCCAACAGGGGGGAGTCAGCCCCAGCATTTT; CDR3: CASSPTGGSQPQHF; J: TRBJ1-5; V: TRBV28; D: TRBD1; size: few
DNA: TGTGCCAGCAGTTTAGGAGGGACTCCCCGCCCAAAGCTGTTTTTT; CDR3: CASSLGGTPRPKLFF; J: TRBJ2-2; V: TRBV12-3/TRBV12-4; D: .; size: .
DNA: TGTGCCAGCAGCTTATCGGATACCGGGGAGCTGTTTTTT; CDR3: CASSLSDTGELFF; J: TRBJ2-2; V: TRBV7-2; D: .; size: .